Only one count was recorded for the clone carrying this T cell receptor (beta chain). CDR3 length: 16 amino acids. V dropped 6 bases and J dropped 2; count of bases not matched to a gene: 11. CDR1 SGHDT and CDR2 YYEEEE come from the germline V gene. This entry comes from a study of chemoradiotherapy in HPV16-positive cancers. Profiled with immunoSEQ multiplex PCR; TCRdb holds only in-frame clones, not every one. The repertoire holds tens of thousands of clones, with more than 85% as singletons. V and J are TRBV5-6 and TRBJ2-7; 10 bases map to TRBD2. This material consisted of blood, taken from a patient who underwent chemoradiotherapy. This sequence was found in a human donor with HPV-associated anogenital cancer. CDR3 DNA: TGTGCCAGCACCGCGTTTCGAGGACTAGCGGCCTACGAGCAGTACTTC. Its protein product is CASTAFRGLAAYEQYF.